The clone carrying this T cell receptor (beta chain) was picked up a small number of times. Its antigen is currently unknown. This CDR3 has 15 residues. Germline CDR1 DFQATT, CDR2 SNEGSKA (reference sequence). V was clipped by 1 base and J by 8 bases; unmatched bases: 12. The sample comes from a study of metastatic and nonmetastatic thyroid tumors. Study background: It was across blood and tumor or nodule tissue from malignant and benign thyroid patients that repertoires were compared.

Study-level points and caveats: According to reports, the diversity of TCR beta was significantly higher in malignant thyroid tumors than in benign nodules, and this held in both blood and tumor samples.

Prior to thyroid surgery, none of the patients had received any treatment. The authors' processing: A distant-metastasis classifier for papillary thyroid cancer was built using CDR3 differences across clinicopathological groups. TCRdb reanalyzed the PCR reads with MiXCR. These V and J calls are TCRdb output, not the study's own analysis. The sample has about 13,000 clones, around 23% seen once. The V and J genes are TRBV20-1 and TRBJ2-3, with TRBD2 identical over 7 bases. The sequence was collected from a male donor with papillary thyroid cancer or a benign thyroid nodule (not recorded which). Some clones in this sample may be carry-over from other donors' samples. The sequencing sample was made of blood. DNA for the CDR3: TGCAGTGCTAGAGGGCTCGGACGGGAGGAGGGTACGCAGTATTTT. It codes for CSARGLGREEGTQYF.